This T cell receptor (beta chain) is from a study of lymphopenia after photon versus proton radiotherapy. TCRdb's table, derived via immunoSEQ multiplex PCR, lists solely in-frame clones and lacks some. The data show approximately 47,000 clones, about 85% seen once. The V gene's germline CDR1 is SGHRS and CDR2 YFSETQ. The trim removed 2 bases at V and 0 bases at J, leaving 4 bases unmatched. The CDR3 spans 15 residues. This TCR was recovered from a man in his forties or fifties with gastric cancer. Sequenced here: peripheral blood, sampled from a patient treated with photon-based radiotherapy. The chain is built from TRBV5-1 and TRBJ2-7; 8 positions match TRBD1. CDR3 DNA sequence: TGCGCCAGCAGCTTTTGGACAGGGAGCTCCTACGAGCAGTACTTC. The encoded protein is CASSFWTGSSYEQYF.